One and the same sample provided the 13 T cell receptor beta chains below, sequenced in a study of a mutant IDH1 vaccine in newly diagnosed glioma. Time point of the sample: week 35, safety follow-up. Vaccination comprised doses that each held 300 ug of mutant IDH1 20-mer peptide, plus topical imiquimod. Sequencing was performed with immunoSEQ multiplex PCR; in TCRdb, only in-frame clones are kept and a portion is missing. The table lists about 54,000 clones, roughly 84% of them singletons. No antigen is known for these receptors. Sequenced material: PBMCs, taken from a glioma patient whose treatment included an IDH1 peptide vaccine. The receptors stem from a woman aged 18-29 years with glioma.

V and J are TRBV5-1 and TRBJ2-5; D is uncertain. The CDR3 loop spans 11 amino acids. The germline CDR1 and CDR2 sequences are SGHRS and YFSETQ. The V end lost 8 bases, the J end lost 4 bases, and 9 bases lay between the germline ends. The CDR3 nucleotides read TGCGCCAGTAGGTTGGCAGAGACCCAGTACTTC. It is translated as CASRLAETQYF. Together with reference TRBV5-1 and TRBJ2-5, the CDR3 gives the full variable domain: KAGVTQTPRYLIKTRGQQVTLSCSPISGHRSVSWYQQTPGQGLQFLFEYFSETQRNKGNFPGRFSGRQFSNSRSEMNVSTLELGDSALYLCASRLAETQYFGPGTRLLVL.

The chain is built from TRBV7-6 and TRBJ2-7; TRBD1 aligns across 11 bases. CDR1 is SGHVS and CDR2 is FNYEAQ in the germline V gene. The CDR3 consists of 14 residues. The J segment lost 5 bases and the V segment lost 5 bases, leaving 5 bases of the junction unmatched. CDR3: CASSPSGQGDEQYF. The CDR3 nucleotides are TGTGCCAGCAGCCCTTCGGGACAGGGGGACGAGCAGTACTTC. The full variable domain, its missing parts supplied by reference TRBV7-6 and TRBJ2-7, is GAGVSQSPRYKVTKRGQDVALRCDPISGHVSLYWYRQALGQGPEFLTYFNYEAQQDKSGLPNDRFSAERPEGSISTLTIQRTEQRDSAMYRCASSPSGQGDEQYFGPGTRLTVT.

The chain couples TRBV7-9 to TRBJ1-6; perhaps TRBD1 as D (5 bases). The CDR3 length is 15 residues. Germline values: CDR1 SEHNR, CDR2 FQNEAQ (reference sequence). Trimming took off 8 bases at V and 6 bases at J, with 17 bases between the two ends. CDR3 sequence reads: CASGAGTAPNSPLHF. The CDR3 bases are TGTGCCAGCGGAGCCGGGACCGCTCCTAATTCACCCCTCCACTTT. Combining the CDR3 with reference TRBV7-9 and TRBJ1-6 gives the whole variable domain DTGVSQNPRHKITKRGQNVTFRCDPISEHNRLYWYRQTLGQGPEFLTYFQNEAQLEKSRLLSDRFSAERPKGSFSTLEIQRTEQGDSAMYLCASGAGTAPNSPLHFGNGTRLTVT.

V and J are TRBV5-6 and TRBJ2-3; TRBD2 matches 11 bases. Germline assignment: CDR1 SGHDT and CDR2 YYEEEE. CDR3 size: 17 residues. J lost 4 bases, V lost 4 bases, and 11 bases had no gene match. DNA of the CDR3: TGTGCCAGCAGCGATCCAGAACTAGCGGGGGAATCAGATACGCAGTATTTT. Protein sequence: CASSDPELAGESDTQYF.

The rearrangement joins TRBV5-4 to TRBJ1-2; no firm D call. The germline V gene encodes CDR1 SGHNT and CDR2 YYREEE (reference sequence). V gave up 0 bases and J gave up 6 bases, with 15 bases separating them. This CDR3 region has 15 residues. CDR3 protein: CASSLGGRGSDGYTF. Here the CDR3 DNA reads TGTGCCAGCAGCTTGGGAGGTCGTGGGTCGGATGGCTACACCTTC.

This chain joins TRBV5-1 and TRBJ2-7; a weak D match, TRBD2 (6 bases). The V gene's germline CDR1 is SGHRS and CDR2 YFSETQ. The CDR3 contains 14 residues. The ends were cut back, 0 bases at V and 2 bases at J, with 9 bases in the middle. CDR3 sequence (DNA): TGCGCCAGCAGCTTGGTTGGGGGGACCTACGAGCAGTACTTC. This gives the protein CASSLVGGTYEQYF.

The V gene is TRBV19, the J gene TRBJ1-1; maybe TRBD1 (6 bases). The CDR3 contains 15 residues. V was cut by 6 bases and J by 3 bases, with 17 bases left in between. Germline V gene lookup returns CDR1 LNHDA and CDR2 SQIVND (reference sequence). The DNA of the CDR3 is TGTGCCAGTAGGATCTTACAGGGTGGGGACACTGAAGCTTTCTTT. Translating it yields CASRILQGGDTEAFF.

V gene TRBV6-4 combines with J gene TRBJ2-2; TRBD2 matches at 9 bases. V lost 4 bases and J lost 0; bases outside the gene matches: 6. Germline assignment: CDR1 MRHNA and CDR2 SNTAGT. The CDR3 sequence is 17 residues long. The CDR3 spells CASSALAGVTNTGELFF. The CDR3 nucleotides read TGTGCCAGCAGTGCGTTAGCGGGGGTAACGAACACCGGGGAGCTGTTTTTT.

The chain combines TRBV5-1 with TRBJ1-1, with D perhaps TRBD1 (5 bases). This CDR3 is built from 12 residues. CDR1 is SGHRS and CDR2 is YFSETQ in the germline V gene. V was cut by 4 bases and J by 9 bases, with 13 bases left in between. The CDR3 protein is CASSVRGGKAFF. The DNA of the CDR3 is TGCGCCAGCAGCGTCCGGGGGGGAAAAGCTTTCTTT.

This sequence joins TRBV7-9 and TRBJ2-7; 10 bases agree with TRBD1. Germline values: CDR1 SEHNR, CDR2 FQNEAQ (reference sequence). The length of the CDR3 is 15 residues. The V segment lost 3 bases and the J segment 1 base; nucleotides outside the gene matches: 3. CDR3 in DNA: TGTGCCAGCAGCTTGGGACAGGGGTGGTCCTACGAGCAGTACTTC. It specifies CASSLGQGWSYEQYF.

The chain links TRBV9 to TRBJ2-2; tentatively, D is TRBD2 (5 bases). Germline assignment: CDR1 SGDLS and CDR2 YYNGEE. The CDR3 length is 16 residues. Trimming left V 0 bases short and J 2 bases short, with 11 bases between. CDR3 nucleotide sequence: TGTGCCAGCAGCGTAGGGTCCGGGGTTAACACCGGGGAGCTGTTTTTT. It encodes CASSVGSGVNTGELFF. Full variable domain (rest looked up from reference TRBV9 and TRBJ2-2): DSGVTQTPKHLITATGQRVTLRCSPRSGDLSVYWYQQSLDQGLQFLIQYYNGEERAKGNILERFSAQQFPDLHSELNLSSLELGDSALYFCASSVGSGVNTGELFFGEGSRLTVL.

This clone was seen a few times. The genes are TRBV4-3 and TRBJ2-2; 8 nucleotides agree with TRBD2. In germline, CDR1 is LGHNA, CDR2 YSLEER. The CDR3 is 16 residues long. After removal of 0 bases from V and 6 bases from J, the junction contained 6 bases not matched to a gene. CDR3 DNA sequence: TGCGCCAGCAGCCAAGATTCAGCGGGGGAGGCCGGGGAGCTGTTTTTT. Translated, it gives CASSQDSAGEAGELFF.

The chain employs TRBV2 and TRBJ1-5, with 8 bases matching TRBD1. J lost 7 bases, V lost 4 bases, and 9 bases had no gene match. From germline, CDR1 is SNHLY and CDR2 FYNNEI. The length of the CDR3 is 15 residues. As DNA, the CDR3 is TGTGCCAGCAGTGGAGGACAGGGATCGGGGCAGCCCCAGCATTTT. Translation gives CASSGGQGSGQPQHF.